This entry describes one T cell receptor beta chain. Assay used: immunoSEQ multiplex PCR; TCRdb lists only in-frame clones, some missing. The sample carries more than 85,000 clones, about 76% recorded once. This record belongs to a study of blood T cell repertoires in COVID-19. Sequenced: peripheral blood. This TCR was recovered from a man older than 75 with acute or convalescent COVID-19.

Here the CDR3 reads CASSLDGTGRYEQYF. The CDR3 DNA sequence: TGTGCCAGCAGCTTGGACGGGACAGGGCGGTACGAGCAGTACTTC. The chain employs TRBV5-4 and TRBJ2-7; 9 positions match TRBD1. Germline CDR1 reads SGHNT; CDR2 reads YYREEE (reference sequence). Trimming took 0 bases from V and 4 from J; bases not matched to a gene: 5. The CDR3 sequence is 15 residues long.